This TCR beta chain was obtained from a study of CXCR3-negative and CXCR3-positive naive CD8 T cells. The authors made the TRB cDNA libraries by 5' RACE using UMI labels. Following a re-call of the 5' RACE reads, TCRdb has one entry per CDR3 protein and lacks DNA. This sample's table reports about 38,000 distinct CDR3 sequences. The CDR3 is made up of 20 amino acids. CDR1 is ENHRY and CDR2 is SYGVKD in the germline V gene. The sample comprised memory CD8+ T cells from blood. The sequence derives from a human donor in good health. Some clones in this sample may be carry-over from other donors' samples. V usage is TRBV10-3 and J usage is TRBJ2-3; the D gene TCRdb calls, TRBD1, cannot be checked with no DNA. CDR3 protein: CAISEPAPRDGHPSTDTQYF.